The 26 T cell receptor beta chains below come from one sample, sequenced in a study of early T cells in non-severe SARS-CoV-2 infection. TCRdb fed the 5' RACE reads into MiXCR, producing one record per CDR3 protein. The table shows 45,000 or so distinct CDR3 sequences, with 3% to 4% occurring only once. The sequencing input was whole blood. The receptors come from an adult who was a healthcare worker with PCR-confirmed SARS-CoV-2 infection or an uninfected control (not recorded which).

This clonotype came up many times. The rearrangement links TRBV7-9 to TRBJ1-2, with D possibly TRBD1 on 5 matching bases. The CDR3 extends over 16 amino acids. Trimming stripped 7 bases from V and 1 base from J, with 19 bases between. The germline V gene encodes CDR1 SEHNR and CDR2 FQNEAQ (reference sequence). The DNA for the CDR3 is TGTGCCAGCACCTCCGGAACCGGGGGATTTAACTATGGCTACACCTTC. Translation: CASTSGTGGFNYGYTF.

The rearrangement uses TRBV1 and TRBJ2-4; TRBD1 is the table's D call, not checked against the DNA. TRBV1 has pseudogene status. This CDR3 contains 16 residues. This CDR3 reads CTSSPTTRGAKNIQYF. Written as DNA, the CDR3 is TGCACCAGCAGCCCTACGACGAGGGGAGCCAAAAACATTCAGTACTTC.

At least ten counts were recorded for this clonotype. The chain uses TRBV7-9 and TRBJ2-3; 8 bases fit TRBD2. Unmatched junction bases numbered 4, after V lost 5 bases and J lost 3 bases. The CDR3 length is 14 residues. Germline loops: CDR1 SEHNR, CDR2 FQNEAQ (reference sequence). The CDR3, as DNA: TGTGCCAGCAGCCCGATAGCGGGGACAGATACGCAGTATTTT. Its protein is CASSPIAGTDTQYF. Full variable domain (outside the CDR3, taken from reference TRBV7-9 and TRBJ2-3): DTGVSQNPRHKITKRGQNVTFRCDPISEHNRLYWYRQTLGQGPEFLTYFQNEAQLEKSRLLSDRFSAERPKGSFSTLEIQRTEQGDSAMYLCASSPIAGTDTQYFGPGTRLTVL.

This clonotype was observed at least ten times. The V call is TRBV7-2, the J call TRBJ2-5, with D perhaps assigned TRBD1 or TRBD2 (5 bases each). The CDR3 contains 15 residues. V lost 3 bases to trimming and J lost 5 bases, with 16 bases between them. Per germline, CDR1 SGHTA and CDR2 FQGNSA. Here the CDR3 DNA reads TGTGCCAGCAGCTTGGCACGTGGGACCGTGGAGACCCAGTACTTC. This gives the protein CASSLARGTVETQYF.

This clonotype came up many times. This CDR3 reads CASSQHGTLRDGSAKNIQYF. CDR3 bases: TGTGCCAGCAGCCAACACGGAACCCTTCGGGACGGCTCAGCCAAAAACATTCAGTACTTC. The rearrangement links TRBV3-1 to TRBJ2-4, with D perhaps being TRBD1 or TRBD2 (5 bases each). V was shortened by 2 bases and J by 0 bases, with 23 bases between the two germline ends. The CDR3 is 20 residues long. CDR1 LGHDT and CDR2 YNNKEL come from the germline V gene (reference sequence).

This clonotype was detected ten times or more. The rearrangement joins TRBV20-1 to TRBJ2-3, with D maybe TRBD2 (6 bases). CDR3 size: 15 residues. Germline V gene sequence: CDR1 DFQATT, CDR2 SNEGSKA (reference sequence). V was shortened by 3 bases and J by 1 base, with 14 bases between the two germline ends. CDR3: CSASPGGRGTDTQYF. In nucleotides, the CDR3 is TGCAGTGCTAGCCCCGGGGGTAGGGGCACAGATACGCAGTATTTT.

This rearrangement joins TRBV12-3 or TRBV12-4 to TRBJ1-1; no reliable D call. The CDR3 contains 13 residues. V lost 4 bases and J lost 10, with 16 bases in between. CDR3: CASSYHRAPVAFF. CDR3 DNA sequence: TGTGCCAGCAGTTACCACCGGGCTCCGGTAGCTTTCTTT.

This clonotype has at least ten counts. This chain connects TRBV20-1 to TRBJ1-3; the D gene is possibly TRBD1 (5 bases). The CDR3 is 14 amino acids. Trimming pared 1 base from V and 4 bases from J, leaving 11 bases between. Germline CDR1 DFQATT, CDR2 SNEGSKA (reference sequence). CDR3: CSARAGGTGNTIYF. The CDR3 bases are TGCAGTGCTAGAGCCGGGGGTACGGGAAACACCATATATTTT.

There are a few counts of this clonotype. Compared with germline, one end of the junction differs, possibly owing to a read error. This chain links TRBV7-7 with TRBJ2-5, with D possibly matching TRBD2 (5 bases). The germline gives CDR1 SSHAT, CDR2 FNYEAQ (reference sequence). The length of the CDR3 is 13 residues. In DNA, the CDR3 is TGTGCTAGCAGCTTAGCGAGCTCGTTCCCCCAGTACTTC. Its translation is CASSLASSFPQYF. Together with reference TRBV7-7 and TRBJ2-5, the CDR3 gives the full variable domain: GAGVSQSPRYKVTKRGQDVTLRCDPISSHATLYWYQQALGQGPEFLTYFNYEAQPDKSGLPSDRFSAERPEGSISTLTIQRTEQRDSAMYRCASSLASSFPQYFGPGTRLLVL.

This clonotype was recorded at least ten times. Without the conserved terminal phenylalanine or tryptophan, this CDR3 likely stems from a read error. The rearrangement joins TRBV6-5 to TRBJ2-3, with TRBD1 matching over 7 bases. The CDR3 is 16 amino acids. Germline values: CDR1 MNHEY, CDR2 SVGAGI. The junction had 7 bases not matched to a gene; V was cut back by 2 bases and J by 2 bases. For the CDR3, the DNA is TGTGCCAGCAGTTACACGGGACAGCGTGACACAGATACGCAGTATATT. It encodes CASSYTGQRDTDTQYI.

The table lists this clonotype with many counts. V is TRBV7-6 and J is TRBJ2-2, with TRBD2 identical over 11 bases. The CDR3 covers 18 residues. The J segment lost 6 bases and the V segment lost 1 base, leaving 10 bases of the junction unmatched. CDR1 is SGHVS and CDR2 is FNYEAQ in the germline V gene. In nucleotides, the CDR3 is TGTGCCAGCAGCTTAGTGTCGTATAGCGGGGGGGCCGCCGGGGAGCTGTTTTTT. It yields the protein CASSLVSYSGGAAGELFF.

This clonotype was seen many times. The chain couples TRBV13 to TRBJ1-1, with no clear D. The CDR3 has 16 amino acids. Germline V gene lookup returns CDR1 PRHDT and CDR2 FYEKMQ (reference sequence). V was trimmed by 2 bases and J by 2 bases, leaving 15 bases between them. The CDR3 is CASSLFHQAGNTEAFF. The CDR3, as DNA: TGTGCCAGCAGCTTATTTCACCAGGCGGGAAACACTGAAGCTTTCTTT.

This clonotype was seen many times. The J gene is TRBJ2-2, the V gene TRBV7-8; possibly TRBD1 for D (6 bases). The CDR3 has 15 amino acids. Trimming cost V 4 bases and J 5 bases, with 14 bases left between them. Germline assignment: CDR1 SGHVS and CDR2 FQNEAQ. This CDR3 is CASSSLQGSTGELFF. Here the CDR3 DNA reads TGTGCCAGCAGCTCCTTACAGGGCTCTACCGGGGAGCTGTTTTTT.

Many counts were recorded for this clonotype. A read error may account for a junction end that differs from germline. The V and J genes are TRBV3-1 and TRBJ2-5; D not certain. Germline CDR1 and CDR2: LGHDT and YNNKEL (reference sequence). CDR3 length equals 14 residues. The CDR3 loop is CASSQERSRWAPLF. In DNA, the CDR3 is TGTGCCAGCAGCCAAGAGAGGAGTCGGTGGGCCCCCTTATTC.

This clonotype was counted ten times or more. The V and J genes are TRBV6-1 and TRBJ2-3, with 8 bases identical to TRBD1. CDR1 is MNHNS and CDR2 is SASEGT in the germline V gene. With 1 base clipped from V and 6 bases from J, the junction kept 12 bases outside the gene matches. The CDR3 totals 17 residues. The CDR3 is CASSEGYWQGAKDTQYF. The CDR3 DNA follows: TGTGCCAGCAGTGAAGGATACTGGCAGGGGGCTAAGGATACGCAGTATTTT.

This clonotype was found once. The CDR3 loop reads CSARRGGETQYF. CDR3 DNA sequence: TGCAGTGCTAGACGCGGGGGAGAGACCCAGTACTTC. This sequence joins TRBV20-1 and TRBJ2-5, with 7 bases fitting TRBD2. This CDR3 contains 12 residues. V was clipped by 2 bases and J by 4 bases; unmatched bases: 1. The germline V gene encodes CDR1 DFQATT and CDR2 SNEGSKA (reference sequence).

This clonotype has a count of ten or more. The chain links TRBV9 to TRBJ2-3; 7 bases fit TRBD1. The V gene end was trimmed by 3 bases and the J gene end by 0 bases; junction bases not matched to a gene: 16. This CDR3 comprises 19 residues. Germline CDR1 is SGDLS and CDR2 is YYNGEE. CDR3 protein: CASSGRTPHRQGSTDTQYF. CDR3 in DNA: TGTGCCAGCAGCGGACGGACCCCTCATAGACAGGGAAGCACAGATACGCAGTATTTT.

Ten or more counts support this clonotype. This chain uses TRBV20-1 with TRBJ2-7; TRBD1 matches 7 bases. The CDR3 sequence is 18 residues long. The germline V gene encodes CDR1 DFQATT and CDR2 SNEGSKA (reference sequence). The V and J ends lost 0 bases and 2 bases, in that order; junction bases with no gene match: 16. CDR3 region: CSARDSSEGASGTYEQYF. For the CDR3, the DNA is TGCAGTGCTAGAGATTCCTCCGAGGGGGCCAGTGGGACCTACGAGCAGTACTTC.

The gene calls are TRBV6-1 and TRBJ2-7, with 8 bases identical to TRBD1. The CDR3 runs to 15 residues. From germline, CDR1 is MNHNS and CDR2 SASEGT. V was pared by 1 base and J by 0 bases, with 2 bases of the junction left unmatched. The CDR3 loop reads CASSEEGTGSYEQYF. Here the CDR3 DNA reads TGTGCCAGCAGTGAAGAAGGGACAGGCTCCTACGAGCAGTACTTC.

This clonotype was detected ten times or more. This CDR3 reads CASSWTSISSYEQYF. The CDR3, as DNA: TGTGCCAGCAGTTGGACTAGCATTTCTTCATACGAGCAGTACTTC. This chain uses TRBV7-9 with TRBJ2-7; TRBD2 matches at 8 bases. The CDR3 is made up of 15 amino acids. The junction had 11 bases not matched to a gene; V was cut back by 6 bases and J by 4 bases. Germline CDR1 and CDR2: SEHNR and FQNEAQ (reference sequence).

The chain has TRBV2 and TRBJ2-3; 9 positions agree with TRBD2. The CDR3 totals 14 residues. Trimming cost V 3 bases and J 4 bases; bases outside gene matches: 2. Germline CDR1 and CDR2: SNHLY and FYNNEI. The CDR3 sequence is CASSDPSGADTQYF. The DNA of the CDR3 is TGTGCCAGCAGTGACCCTAGCGGGGCAGATACGCAGTATTTT.

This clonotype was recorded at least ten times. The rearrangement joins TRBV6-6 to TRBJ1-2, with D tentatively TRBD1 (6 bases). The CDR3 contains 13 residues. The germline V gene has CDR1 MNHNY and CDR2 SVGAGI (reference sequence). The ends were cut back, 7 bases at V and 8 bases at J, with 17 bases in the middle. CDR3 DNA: TGTGCCAGCACTCAAGGGGGTTACTTAGGCTACACCTTC. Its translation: CASTQGGYLGYTF.

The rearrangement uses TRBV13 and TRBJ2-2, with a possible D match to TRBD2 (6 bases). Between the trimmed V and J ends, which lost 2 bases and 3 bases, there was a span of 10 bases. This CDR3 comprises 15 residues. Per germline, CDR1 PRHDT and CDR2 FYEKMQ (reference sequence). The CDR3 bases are TGTGCCAGCAGCTTAAGGGACTCCCACACCGGGGAGCTGTTTTTT. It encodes CASSLRDSHTGELFF.

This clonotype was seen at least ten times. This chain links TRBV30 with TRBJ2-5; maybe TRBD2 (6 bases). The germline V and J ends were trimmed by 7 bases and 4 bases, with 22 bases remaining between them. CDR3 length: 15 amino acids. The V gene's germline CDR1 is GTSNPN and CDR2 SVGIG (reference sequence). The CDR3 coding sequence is TGTGCCTCCACCTATTACGGGAGAAAGGGAGAGACCCAGTACTTC. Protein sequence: CASTYYGRKGETQYF.

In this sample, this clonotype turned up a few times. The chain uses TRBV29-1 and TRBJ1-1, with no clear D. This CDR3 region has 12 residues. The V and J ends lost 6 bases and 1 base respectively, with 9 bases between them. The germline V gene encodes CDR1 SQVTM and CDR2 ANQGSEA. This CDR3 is CSVFRSNTEAFF. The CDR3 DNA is TGCAGCGTCTTTCGGTCGAACACTGAAGCTTTCTTT.

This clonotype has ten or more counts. CDR3 bases: TGTGCCAGCAGTTTTGACAGAGATCATAATTCACCCCTCCACTTT. It translates to CASSFDRDHNSPLHF. This rearrangement joins TRBV12-3 or TRBV12-4 to TRBJ1-6; weak D call: TRBD1 (5 bases). The CDR3 extends over 15 amino acids. The V gene lost 3 bases and the J gene lost 5 bases, with 11 bases spanning the gap.